The clone carrying this T cell receptor (beta chain) came up a few times. There are 18 residues in the CDR3. Germline CDR1 is DFQATT and CDR2 is SNEGSKA (reference sequence). J lost 6 bases, V lost 3 bases, and 14 bases had no gene match. Unique molecular identifiers were used in preparing the TCRbeta library. Each CDR3 protein is one row after TCRdb ran MiXCR on the PCR reads. This table has some 500,000 distinct CDR3 sequences, about 16% appearing once. The sample belongs to a study of T-cell reconstitution after alpha-beta-depleted transplantation in children. This specimen was PBMCs from the stem cell graft donor, taken from the stem cell graft. This receptor was identified in a human donor who donated a stem cell graft to a child with acute lymphoblastic leukemia. The chain carries TRBV20-1 and TRBJ2-3; 14 nucleotides align to TRBD2. This CDR3 is CSASISRLAGGPRDTQYF. Here the CDR3 DNA reads TGCAGTGCTAGTATCTCAAGACTAGCGGGAGGGCCGAGGGATACGCAGTATTTT.